This TCR beta chain was identified in a study of T cells after yellow fever vaccination (dated by TCRdb to about 2019). About the investigation overall: The SMART-Seq v4 Ultra Low Input RNA kit was used to prepare libraries from fractions with low cell numbers. Blood was collected at multiple timepoints before and after primary and secondary immunization, and bulk PBMC replicates and cell subsets were isolated. Bulk TCR alpha and beta repertoires were sequenced longitudinally to track T-cell clones before and after primary and booster YFV17D yellow fever vaccination. Two healthy male donors, one aged 18 to 30 and one aged 30 to 39 years, were included in the cohort. Overall results and qualifications from the work: Compared with the primary T-cell response, the secondary T-cell response was faster but weaker, reaching its peak on day 5 rather than on day 15. A small share of clonotypes was detected in both CD4 and CD8 compartments, with the overlap likely arising from convergent recombination. Most clones expanded after primary vaccination (almost 98% of CD4 and roughly 88% of CD8) were re-detected after the booster, suggesting that broad memory maintenance occurred. Only two donors were included in the study, so the extent to which the findings can be generalized is limited. Computational filtering was needed because FACS-sorted repertoires could contain abundant contaminating clonotypes from the bulk population.

This clonotype was detected many times. This receptor's antigen is unknown. Per-nucleotide qualities are absent, and no much larger clonotype sits a single base away. The treatment or condition label here, explained by the study, means: live attenuated yellow fever vaccine strain. At each blood-draw timepoint, two biological replicates of bulk PBMCs were obtained. A standard Ficoll-Paque protocol was used to isolate PBMCs from peripheral blood. TriZol was used to extract RNA from bulk PBMCs, from CD4 and CD8 fractions, and from dextramer-positive and dextramer-negative fractions. The germline V gene yields SGHTA for CDR1 and FQGNSA for CDR2. Counted from cysteine to phenylalanine, this CDR3 has 12 amino acids. CDR3 DNA is the only sequence kept; it has 36 bases, read in frame from the first base. V gives up 4 bases and J gives up 5 bases, and the segment between their germline ends measures 6 bases.

Sequencer: Illumina NovaSeq 6000. TCR cDNA was synthesized by 5'RACE template switching, which introduced a universal primer site and unique molecular identifiers. Priming for cDNA synthesis came from both the TCR alpha and TCR beta constant segments. Two PCR steps were used to amplify libraries, with sample barcodes and sequencing adapters being added in the second step. Sequencing of the libraries was done on either Illumina HiSeq 2500 (2x100 bp) or NovaSeq (2x150 bp). The authors' pipeline ran thus. Demultiplexing of reads and collapsing into UMI consensus sequences were performed with MIGEC, and V(D)J alignment was carried out with MiXCR. Vaccine-responding clonotypes were defined with edgeR using replicate PBMC samples, requiring FDR below 0.01 and a log2 fold change above 5 up to day 15. CD4 or CD8 identity was assigned to each bulk clonotype according to whether the clonotype was present at higher abundance in the sequenced CD4 repertoire or the sequenced CD8 repertoire. TCRdb ran its own pipeline on the public reads, namely fastp trimming at Q25 and MiXCR clone calling, and kept in-frame beta chains. Here each entry gathers all rows of one CDR3 protein and keeps the most common genes and DNA. The V and J calls reflect TCRdb's pipeline rather than the authors' work. The sample table shows about 310,000 distinct CDR3 sequences, and less than 4.5% are seen once. Clones ranked in the top ten supply around 24% of the sample.

The sample here was PBMCs, taken on the day of the yellow fever booster vaccination. The chain joins TRBV7-2 to TRBJ1-5, with no confident D gene call. The TCR was taken from a man aged 18 to 30 who received the YFV17D yellow fever vaccine. The CDR3 in this case is CASSSGYQPQHF. The DNA reads TGTGCCAGCAGCTCAGGATATCAGCCCCAGCATTTT.